This record looks at one TCR beta chain sequence and its context. Its antigen is unidentified. This record comes from a study of vaccination and CD4 T cells after COVID-19. Across the whole study: Overlapping SARS-CoV-2, HCoV-NL63, HCoV-OC43 and HCoV-229E spike peptides were used to stimulate cells. Findings and caveats of the study: In convalescent patients, a median approximately 86% of post-vaccine SARS-CoV-2-reactive clones appeared only after vaccination.

V was clipped by 6 bases and J by 2 bases, with 16 bases between them. This CDR3 has 15 amino acids. CDR1 and CDR2 from the germline V gene are KGHSY and FQNENV. Specified treatment: 10-day PBMC culture with coronavirus spike peptide pools or control peptides (ViraFEST assay). Positive PCR dates spanned March to December 2020, predating US Alpha, Beta and Delta variants. The Oncomine TCR Beta short-read assay sequenced DNA from cultured CD4+ T cells. Using the QIAamp micro DNA kit, genomic DNA was extracted from the CD4+ T cells that had been cultured. TCRdb re-called the PCR reads through MiXCR, storing one row per CDR3 protein. The table shows 3,500 or so distinct CDR3 sequences, with approximately 49% occurring only once.

Sequencing was done on a sample of CD4+ T cells from blood, cultured in vitro. This chain joins TRBV16 and TRBJ1-1; D is possibly TRBD1 (6 bases). The TCR was taken from a human donor who had recovered from COVID-19. The CDR3 sequence: CASSQDPGANTEAFF. The CDR3 region has the DNA TGTGCCAGCAGTCAGGATCCAGGGGCCAACACTGAAGCTTTCTTT. Using reference TRBV16 and TRBJ1-1 for the parts outside the CDR3, the full variable domain is GEEVAQTPKHLVRGEGQKAKLYCAPIKGHSYVFWYQQVLKNEFKFLISFQNENVFDETGMPKERFSAKCLPNSPCSLEIQATKLEDSAVYFCASSQDPGANTEAFFGQGTRLTVV.